Listed below are T cell receptor beta chains from one sample, sequenced in a study of blood T cell repertoires in COVID-19. Clones were read by immunoSEQ multiplex PCR, and TCRdb kept only the in-frame ones, dropping some. The sample records about 430,000 clones, around 89% being singletons. The sample consisted of PBMCs or T cells enriched from blood (not recorded which). Every receptor here comes from a young man who had recovered from COVID-19. CDR3s include the opening cysteine and the closing phenylalanine or tryptophan. Each record gives: V gene, J gene, CDR3 protein.

TRBV28,TRBJ2-7,CASSFVLAVSEQYF
TRBV19,TRBJ1-5,CASGTDYSNQPQHF
TRBV18,TRBJ2-3,CASSPTPRSDTQYF
TRBV7-9,TRBJ2-5,CASSLTGPEETQYF
TRBV13,TRBJ2-5,CASSSAGQGLTETQYF
TRBV7-7,TRBJ2-1,CASSTGLAGPTHNEQFF
TRBV9,TRBJ1-4,CASRPGQGQNEKLFF
TRBV28,TRBJ2-5,CASSSASGKETQYF
TRBV4-2,TRBJ1-2,CASSQAGQGGDGYTF
TRBV19,TRBJ2-2,CASSFTLDDTGELFF
TRBV2,TRBJ2-1,CASSLWGDNEQFF
TRBV7-2,TRBJ1-2,CASSPDGTGEHYGYTF
TRBV7-2,TRBJ1-5,CASSLTGGQPQHF
TRBV6-6,TRBJ1-5,CASNDRGGNQPQHF